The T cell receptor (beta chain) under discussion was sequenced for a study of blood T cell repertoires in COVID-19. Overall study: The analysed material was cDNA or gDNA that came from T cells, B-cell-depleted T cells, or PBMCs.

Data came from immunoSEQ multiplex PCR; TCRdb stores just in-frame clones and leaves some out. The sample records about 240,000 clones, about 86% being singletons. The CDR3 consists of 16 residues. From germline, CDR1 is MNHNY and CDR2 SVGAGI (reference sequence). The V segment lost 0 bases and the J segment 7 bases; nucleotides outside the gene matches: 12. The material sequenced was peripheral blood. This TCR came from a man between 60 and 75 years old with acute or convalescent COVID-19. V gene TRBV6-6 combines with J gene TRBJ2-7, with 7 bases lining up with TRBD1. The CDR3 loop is CASSYSRDRRPEEQYF. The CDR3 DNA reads TGTGCCAGCAGTTACTCTCGGGACAGAAGGCCGGAGGAGCAGTACTTC.